These 19 T cell receptor beta chains originate from one sample sequenced in a study of graft-versus-host responses after intestinal transplantation. These TCRs' antigens remain unknown. Method: immunoSEQ multiplex PCR; TCRdb's copy keeps in-frame clones and lacks some. The table includes 85,000 to 90,000 clones, less than 95% detected once. This specimen was unstimulated CD4+ T cells sorted from spleen or lymph node cells, taken before transplant. Receptors were obtained from a human donor who was the organ donor for an intestinal transplant.

V is TRBV6-1 and J is TRBJ2-7; TRBD1 aligns across 8 bases. Unmatched junction bases numbered 10, after V lost 6 bases and J lost 3 bases. This CDR3 comprises 15 residues. CDR1 is MNHNS and CDR2 is SASEGT in the germline V gene. The CDR3 DNA reads TGTGCCAGCAGCCCCCCCGGGACAGGTCGCTACGAGCAGTACTTC. Its protein product is CASSPPGTGRYEQYF.

This clone was seen a few times. The chain couples TRBV30 to TRBJ2-7; perhaps TRBD1 as D (5 bases). The CDR3 extends over 15 amino acids. Germline V lookup: CDR1 GTSNPN, CDR2 SVGIG (reference sequence). V dropped 2 bases and J dropped 0 bases, with 14 bases sitting between them. CDR3 loop: CAWSKGPQTSYEQYF. CDR3 nucleotides: TGTGCCTGGAGTAAGGGGCCGCAAACCTCCTACGAGCAGTACTTC.

The chain is built from TRBV19 and TRBJ1-5; D not resolved. This CDR3 is built from 16 residues. The germline V and J ends were trimmed by 3 bases and 2 bases, with 14 bases remaining between them. CDR1 is LNHDA, CDR2 SQIVND, per germline (reference sequence). The DNA of the CDR3 is TGTGCCAGTAGTATCCGAAGCCAAGAGGGCAATCAGCCCCAGCATTTT. Translation gives CASSIRSQEGNQPQHF.

This rearrangement joins TRBV5-1 to TRBJ1-3; 8 bases align to TRBD1. The CDR3 loop spans 14 amino acids. V was pared by 4 bases and J by 3 bases, with 3 bases of the junction left unmatched. CDR1 is SGHRS and CDR2 is YFSETQ in the germline V gene. The CDR3 protein is CASSQGASGNTIYF. The CDR3 DNA is TGCGCCAGCAGCCAGGGGGCGAGTGGAAACACCATATATTTT.

The V gene is TRBV28, the J gene TRBJ2-1; 8 bases align to TRBD2. The CDR3 spans 17 residues. Germline-derived CDR1 and CDR2 are MDHEN and SYDVKM. V lost 3 bases and J lost 2; bases outside the gene matches: 9. The CDR3 DNA follows: TGTGCCAGCAGTTTTTTAGGAAGCGGGAGTACCTACAATGAGCAGTTCTTC. Its protein is CASSFLGSGSTYNEQFF.

The chain combines TRBV10-3 with TRBJ2-2; TRBD2 aligns across 13 bases. CDR1 is ENHRY, CDR2 SYGVKD, per germline. This CDR3 region has 15 residues. V dropped 5 bases and J dropped 3; count of bases not matched to a gene: 0. The CDR3 sequence: CAISTSGRDTGELFF. The CDR3, as DNA: TGTGCCATCAGTACTAGCGGGAGGGACACCGGGGAGCTGTTTTTT.

This clone has a single count. The chain has TRBV30 and TRBJ2-3; TRBD2 agrees at 8 bases. The CDR3 covers 13 residues. Germline V gene lookup returns CDR1 GTSNPN and CDR2 SVGIG (reference sequence). V shed 4 bases, J shed 2 bases, and the junction held 2 bases outside the gene matches. The CDR3 reads CAWTSGFTDTQYF. The CDR3 coding sequence is TGTGCCTGGACTAGCGGGTTCACAGATACGCAGTATTTT.

The J gene is TRBJ2-3, the V gene TRBV29-1; 8 nucleotides agree with TRBD2. V lost 5 bases to trimming and J lost 1 base; unmatched junction nucleotides: 8. Germline V gene data show CDR1 as SQVTM and CDR2 as ANQGSEA. This CDR3 contains 15 residues. DNA for the CDR3: TGCAGCGTTCCTGCTGCGCGGGAGGGCACAGATACGCAGTATTTT. It translates to CSVPAAREGTDTQYF.

The V gene is TRBV19, the J gene TRBJ1-3; D is unclear. The CDR3 is 15 residues long. Germline V CDR1 and CDR2: LNHDA, SQIVND (reference sequence). V shed 3 bases and J shed 0 bases, with 9 bases lying between them. The CDR3 DNA reads as TGTGCCAGTAGTATCGGTCCGAGCTCTGGAAACACCATATATTTT. This sequence encodes CASSIGPSSGNTIYF.

The genes are TRBV4-1 and TRBJ2-1, with D tentatively TRBD2 (6 bases). Germline V lookup: CDR1 MGHRA, CDR2 YSYEKL. The CDR3 runs to 17 residues. The germline V and J ends were trimmed by 1 base and 2 bases, with 15 bases remaining between them. CDR3 nucleotides: TGCGCCAGCAGCCAAGCGGATGGACGGACTACCTACAATGAGCAGTTCTTC. Translated, it gives CASSQADGRTTYNEQFF.

The J gene is TRBJ2-2, the V gene TRBV9; a possible D gene is TRBD2 (6 bases). Germline CDR1 is SGDLS and CDR2 is YYNGEE. This CDR3 comprises 15 residues. Trimming cost V 3 bases and J 5 bases, with 14 bases left between them. Written as DNA, the CDR3 is TGTGCCAGCAGCGGGGGGACTTCGTTTACCGGGGAGCTGTTTTTT. It is translated as CASSGGTSFTGELFF. The entire variable domain, with the rest obtained from reference TRBV9 and TRBJ2-2, is as follows: DSGVTQTPKHLITATGQRVTLRCSPRSGDLSVYWYQQSLDQGLQFLIQYYNGEERAKGNILERFSAQQFPDLHSELNLSSLELGDSALYFCASSGGTSFTGELFFGEGSRLTVL.

The chain couples TRBV5-1 to TRBJ1-2, with 9 bases aligning to TRBD1. The germline CDR1 and CDR2 sequences are SGHRS and YFSETQ. The CDR3 loop spans 15 amino acids. With 4 bases clipped from V and 4 bases from J, the junction kept 8 bases outside the gene matches. CDR3 sequence reads: CASSKGQGLIYGYTF. CDR3 nucleotide sequence: TGCGCCAGCAGCAAAGGACAGGGGTTAATCTATGGCTACACCTTC. The complete variable domain, with remaining parts taken from reference TRBV5-1 and TRBJ1-2, reads KAGVTQTPRYLIKTRGQQVTLSCSPISGHRSVSWYQQTPGQGLQFLFEYFSETQRNKGNFPGRFSGRQFSNSRSEMNVSTLELGDSALYLCASSKGQGLIYGYTFGSGTRLTVV.

The chain joins TRBV9 to TRBJ2-7; D unclear. Per the germline V gene, CDR1 is SGDLS and CDR2 is YYNGEE. Trimming removed 0 bases from V and 3 bases from J, with 7 bases in between. The CDR3 consists of 13 residues. CDR3 residues: CASSVGFGYEQYF. The CDR3, as DNA: TGTGCCAGCAGCGTAGGGTTCGGCTACGAGCAGTACTTC. The complete variable domain, with remaining parts taken from reference TRBV9 and TRBJ2-7, reads DSGVTQTPKHLITATGQRVTLRCSPRSGDLSVYWYQQSLDQGLQFLIQYYNGEERAKGNILERFSAQQFPDLHSELNLSSLELGDSALYFCASSVGFGYEQYFGPGTRLTVT.

The V gene is TRBV6-6, the J gene TRBJ2-3; D is unresolved. The CDR3 extends over 15 amino acids. CDR1 MNHNY and CDR2 SVGAGI come from the germline V gene (reference sequence). V lost 6 bases and J 0 bases, leaving 13 bases between the germline ends. The CDR3 nucleotides are TGTGCCAGCAGGATGTACGTTACTAGCACAGATACGCAGTATTTT. It translates to CASRMYVTSTDTQYF.

For the CDR3, the DNA is TGTGCCAGCAGTGAAGGTCTGGGTAGGAGGAGGGGCTACACCTTC. Encoded protein: CASSEGLGRRRGYTF. The chain links TRBV6-1 to TRBJ1-2; no firm D call. This CDR3 contains 15 residues. V gave up 1 base and J gave up 8 bases, with 17 bases separating them. The germline gives CDR1 MNHNS, CDR2 SASEGT.

This chain links TRBV7-6 with TRBJ1-3, with 7 bases identical to TRBD1. The V and J ends lost 5 bases and 3 bases, in that order; junction bases with no gene match: 7. Germline V CDR1 and CDR2: SGHVS, FNYEAQ. This CDR3 is built from 15 residues. For the CDR3, the DNA is TGTGCCAGCAGCCATGGGACAGTCAGTGGAAACACCATATATTTT. This sequence encodes CASSHGTVSGNTIYF.

V is TRBV19 and J is TRBJ1-5; a possible D gene is TRBD1 (5 bases). CDR3 length: 14 residues. CDR1 is LNHDA, CDR2 SQIVND, per germline (reference sequence). Trimming left V 8 bases short and J 3 bases short, with 14 bases between. The CDR3, as DNA: TGTGCCAGTTCAGACAGCGCCGACAATCAGCCCCAGCATTTT. Translation: CASSDSADNQPQHF.

The chain's CDR3 is CAGGQGNEKLFF. The CDR3 DNA reads TGTGCGGGGGGACAGGGTAATGAAAAACTGTTTTTT. The V and J genes are TRBV30 and TRBJ1-4; 9 nucleotides agree with TRBD1. Germline V CDR1 and CDR2: GTSNPN, SVGIG (reference sequence). This CDR3 has 12 residues.

The rearrangement links TRBV7-9 to TRBJ1-2, with D possibly matching TRBD1 (5 bases). The CDR3 has 14 amino acids. Trimming stripped 0 bases from V and 6 bases from J, with 11 bases between. Germline V lookup: CDR1 SEHNR, CDR2 FQNEAQ (reference sequence). This CDR3 is CASSLAVRVDGYTF. The CDR3 nucleotides are TGTGCCAGCAGCTTAGCGGTCAGGGTGGATGGCTACACCTTC.